The T cell receptor beta chain described here comes from a study of cytomegalovirus exposure and HLA in healthy donors. Broader study findings: Based on reports, TCR beta sequences accurately predicted HLA-A and HLA-B alleles for most subjects. DRB1 showed the most TCR associations and HLA-C the fewest in a later analysis, as rates varied by HLA locus. A prior analysis recorded that most TCR beta V segments were productive about 87% or about 30% of the time.

This clone was found a few times. What it binds is not known. PCR employed 60 Vbeta and 13 Jbeta primers. The data were produced by immunoSEQ multiplex PCR, yet TCRdb's version contains in-frame clones alone and is incomplete. The table lists some 150,000 clones, nearly 80% of them singletons, with about 9.5% in the top ten. V was clipped by 7 bases and J by 7 bases, with 18 bases between them. This CDR3 has 14 amino acids. Germline V gene data show CDR1 as SGHNT and CDR2 as YYREEE (reference sequence). The chain is built from TRBV5-4 and TRBJ2-1; maybe TRBD2 (7 bases). The TCR originated in a man between 18 and 29 years old in good health and CMV-seropositive. Material for sequencing was PBMCs. For the CDR3, the DNA is TGTGCCAGCTCTCCCCGGGGAGGGGGGAATGAGCAGTTCTTC. Translating gives CASSPRGGGNEQFF.